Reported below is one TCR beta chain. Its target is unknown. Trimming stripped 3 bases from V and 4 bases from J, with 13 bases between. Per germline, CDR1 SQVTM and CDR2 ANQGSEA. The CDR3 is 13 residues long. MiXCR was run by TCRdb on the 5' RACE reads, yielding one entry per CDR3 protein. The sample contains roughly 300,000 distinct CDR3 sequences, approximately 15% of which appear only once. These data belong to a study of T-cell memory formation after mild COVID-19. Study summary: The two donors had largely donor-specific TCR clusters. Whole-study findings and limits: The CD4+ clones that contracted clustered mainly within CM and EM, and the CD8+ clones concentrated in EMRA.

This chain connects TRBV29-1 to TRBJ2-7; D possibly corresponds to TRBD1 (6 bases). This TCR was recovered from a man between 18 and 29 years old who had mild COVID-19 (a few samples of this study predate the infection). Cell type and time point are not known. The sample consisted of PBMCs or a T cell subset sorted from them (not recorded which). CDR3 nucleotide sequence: TGCAGCGTTGAGGAACAGGGTCGGTACGAGCAGTACTTC. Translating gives CSVEEQGRYEQYF.